Each of the 4 T cell receptor beta chains below was sequenced from the same sample in a study of control samples from healthy donors and cancer patients (dated by TCRdb to about 2020). The library was produced with the immunoSEQ multiplex PCR assay. TCRdb limited this immuneACCESS table to in-frame rearrangements with V and J called. A share of clones is missing; checked studies link under half to unresolved V genes, and the rest is unexplained. A total of fewer than 100,000 clones appear in this sample, roughly 86% of them only once. Around 9.5% of the sample lies in the top ten. The sample was blood. These receptors all come from a woman aged 55-69 years in good health.

V gene TRBV2 combines with J gene TRBJ2-7; the D call may be TRBD1 or TRBD2 (5 bases each). This CDR3 has 16 amino acids. V lost 0 bases to trimming and J lost 5 bases, with 17 bases between them. Germline CDR1 is SNHLY and CDR2 is FYNNEI. The CDR3 spells CASSEARGIELDEQYF. The CDR3 DNA reads as TGTGCCAGCAGTGAAGCGAGGGGTATAGAGCTCGACGAGCAGTACTTC.

This sequence joins TRBV7-9 and TRBJ1-1; D unresolved. CDR3 length equals 13 residues. Germline V gene lookup returns CDR1 SEHNR and CDR2 FQNEAQ (reference sequence). Between the trimmed V and J ends, which lost 0 bases and 0 bases, there was a span of 2 bases. CDR3 residues: CASSLALNTEAFF. The CDR3 DNA reads as TGTGCCAGCAGCTTAGCGCTGAACACTGAAGCTTTCTTT.

This chain links TRBV2 with TRBJ2-7; D is possibly TRBD2 (6 bases). In germline, CDR1 is SNHLY, CDR2 FYNNEI. CDR3 size: 15 residues. V lost 7 bases and J 1 base, leaving 17 bases between the germline ends. The CDR3 protein is CASTSIAVVSYEQYF. The CDR3 region has the DNA TGTGCCAGCACCTCCATAGCGGTTGTTTCCTACGAGCAGTACTTC.

This clone appeared once. The V call is TRBV9, the J call TRBJ2-1, with 10 bases lining up with TRBD2. CDR3 size: 17 residues. Germline V gene data show CDR1 as SGDLS and CDR2 as YYNGEE. Unmatched junction bases numbered 10, after V lost 1 base and J lost 6 bases. DNA of the CDR3: TGTGCCAGCAGCGTATCCAGCGGGGGGGCCGCGTCCAATGAGCAGTTCTTC. Its protein is CASSVSSGGAASNEQFF.